The 25 T cell receptor beta chains presented below share a single source sample, sequenced in a study of shared clonotypes between healthy human individuals. Profiled with immunoSEQ multiplex PCR; TCRdb holds only in-frame clones, not every one. The data contain 2 million to 3 million clones, approximately 90% of them singletons. Sequencing was carried out using naive CD4+ T cells sorted from blood. Subset of the sample: CD45RA+ positively selected. The receptors stem from a man aged 18 to 35 in good health.

The chain is built from TRBV4-1 and TRBJ1-5; no firm D call. The length of the CDR3 is 17 residues. From germline, CDR1 is MGHRA and CDR2 YSYEKL. Trimming took 0 bases from V and 0 from J, leaving 12 bases between them. The CDR3 DNA is TGCGCCAGCAGCCAAGATAGGGAGCAGTTTAGCAATCAGCCCCAGCATTTT. This gives the protein CASSQDREQFSNQPQHF.

This clone appeared once. The rearrangement uses TRBV18 and TRBJ2-1; D is undetermined. CDR3 length equals 15 residues. Trimming removed 0 bases at V and 0 bases at J, with 6 bases between. Germline CDR1 reads KGHSH; CDR2 reads LQKENI. The CDR3 here is CASSPPFSSYNEQFF. CDR3 DNA sequence: TGTGCCAGCTCACCACCGTTCTCCTCCTACAATGAGCAGTTCTTC. The whole variable domain, remainder taken from reference TRBV18 and TRBJ2-1, is NAGVMQNPRHLVRRRGQEARLRCSPMKGHSHVYWYRQLPEEGLKFMVYLQKENIIDESGMPKERFSAEFPKEGPSILRIQQVVRGDSAAYFCASSPPFSSYNEQFFGPGTRLTVL.

To note about this clone: This same CDR3 is encoded by further DNA sequences in the sample. The chain recombines TRBV6-5 with TRBJ1-2, with D uncertain. Deletions cut 6 bases from V and 0 bases from J, with 8 bases between. This CDR3 comprises 13 residues. Germline CDR1 and CDR2: MNHEY and SVGAGI. CDR3 protein: CASSRGPNYGYTF. CDR3 DNA: TGTGCCAGCAGCAGAGGTCCTAACTATGGCTACACCTTC.

The CDR3 DNA is TGTGCCAGCAGTTTGGGGGGCCAAACTCAGCCCCAGCATTTT. Residues: CASSLGGQTQPQHF. This chain uses TRBV28 with TRBJ1-5; tentative D call: TRBD1 (6 bases). The germline gives CDR1 MDHEN, CDR2 SYDVKM. The CDR3 has 14 residues. The germline V and J ends were trimmed by 3 bases and 6 bases, with 12 bases remaining between them.

The chain couples TRBV29-1 to TRBJ2-7; 14 bases map to TRBD2. The CDR3 has 15 residues. CDR1 is SQVTM and CDR2 is ANQGSEA in the germline V gene. V lost 5 bases, J lost 1 base, and 4 bases stayed unmatched. In DNA form, the CDR3 reads TGCAGCGTTTGGGGACTAGCGGGAGCGTCCTACGAGCAGTACTTC. Amino acid sequence: CSVWGLAGASYEQYF.

J is TRBJ2-7 and V is TRBV28; TRBD1 is a possible D gene (5 bases). Germline V gives CDR1 MDHEN, CDR2 SYDVKM. V was clipped by 8 bases and J by 3 bases, with 20 bases between them. CDR3 size: 15 residues. The CDR3 loop is CASSAAGLGDYEQYF. The CDR3 DNA is TGTGCCAGCTCCGCCGCCGGTTTAGGGGACTACGAGCAGTACTTC.

This sequence joins TRBV4-1 and TRBJ2-7, with 11 bases that match TRBD2. Germline V gene data show CDR1 as MGHRA and CDR2 as YSYEKL. The junction had 7 bases not matched to a gene; V was cut back by 4 bases and J by 2 bases. This CDR3 contains 16 residues. The CDR3 DNA is TGCGCCAGCAGCCGAACTAGCGGGGGATCGGCCTACGAGCAGTACTTC. Its protein is CASSRTSGGSAYEQYF.

With respect to this clone: Other DNA sequences in this specimen translate into the identical CDR3. The V gene is TRBV5-5, the J gene TRBJ2-7; D gene ambiguous. Trimming removed 1 base at V and 4 bases at J, with 6 bases between. Germline V gives CDR1 SGHKS, CDR2 YYEKEE (reference sequence). The CDR3 spans 12 residues. CDR3 sequence (DNA): TGTGCCAGCAGCTTGTCTGATTACGAGCAGTACTTC. This codes for CASSLSDYEQYF. Supplemented by reference TRBV5-5 and TRBJ2-7, the full variable domain reads DAGVTQSPTHLIKTRGQQVTLRCSPISGHKSVSWYQQVLGQGPQFIFQYYEKEERGRGNFPDRFSARQFPNYSSELNVNALLLGDSALYLCASSLSDYEQYFGPGTRLTVT.

This chain joins TRBV6-1 and TRBJ2-2; perhaps TRBD2 as D (6 bases). Trimming took 6 bases from V and 7 from J, leaving 15 bases between them. The CDR3 consists of 14 residues. Germline V CDR1 and CDR2: MNHNS, SASEGT. For the CDR3, the DNA is TGTGCCAGCAGCGGTTACGGAGGGCTCGGGGAGCTGTTTTTT. It is translated as CASSGYGGLGELFF.

The J gene is TRBJ1-5, the V gene TRBV19; 10 nucleotides match TRBD1. J was trimmed by 6 bases and V by 8 bases; bases with no gene match: 7. CDR3 length: 14 residues. Germline values: CDR1 LNHDA, CDR2 SQIVND (reference sequence). CDR3 amino acids: CASSGQGGFQPQHF. CDR3 nucleotides: TGTGCCAGTTCAGGACAGGGGGGGTTTCAGCCCCAGCATTTT.

The chain has TRBV27 and TRBJ1-6; D may be TRBD1 (5 bases). CDR1 is MNHEY, CDR2 SMNVEV, per germline (reference sequence). This CDR3 is 17 amino acids long. Between the trimmed V and J ends, which lost 4 bases and 0 bases, there was a span of 13 bases. The CDR3 region is CASSSTWGSSYNSPLHF. CDR3 nucleotides: TGTGCCAGCAGTTCCACTTGGGGGAGCTCCTATAATTCACCCCTCCACTTT.

The chain employs TRBV15 and TRBJ2-3; D unresolved. V was shortened by 0 bases and J by 7 bases, with 17 bases between the two germline ends. This CDR3 region has 16 residues. Germline V gene sequence: CDR1 LNHNV, CDR2 YYDKDF (reference sequence). Here the CDR3 DNA reads TGTGCCACCAGCAGAGATGTCGCCCGCCCCCCCAATACGCAGTATTTT. Protein sequence: CATSRDVARPPNTQYF.

This clone was counted a single time. The V and J genes are TRBV27 and TRBJ1-2; 9 nucleotides agree with TRBD1. Germline trimming cut 5 bases from V and 1 base from J; bases unmatched to any gene: 8. This CDR3 has 16 residues. CDR1 and CDR2 from the germline V gene are MNHEY and SMNVEV (reference sequence). The CDR3 sequence is CASSQLMGQGNYGYTF. DNA of the CDR3: TGTGCCAGCAGTCAACTAATGGGACAGGGTAACTATGGCTACACCTTC.

The V gene is TRBV7-2, the J gene TRBJ2-2; D call uncertain. Trimming pared 5 bases from V and 6 bases from J, leaving 16 bases between. Germline V lookup: CDR1 SGHTA, CDR2 FQGNSA. The CDR3 contains 15 residues. The chain's CDR3 is CASSRPLDPAGELFF. As DNA, the CDR3 is TGTGCCAGCAGCCGTCCCCTCGACCCCGCCGGGGAGCTGTTTTTT.

In DNA form, the CDR3 reads TGTGCCAGCAGTGAAAGGCAGTATAGCAATCAGCCCCAGCATTTT. Translation: CASSERQYSNQPQHF. The chain joins TRBV2 to TRBJ1-5, with D hard to call. CDR3 size: 15 residues. Germline assignment: CDR1 SNHLY and CDR2 FYNNEI. V was clipped by 2 bases and J by 0 bases, with 8 bases between them.

The chain combines TRBV28 with TRBJ1-1; 9 bases match TRBD1. Unmatched junction bases numbered 11, after V lost 7 bases and J lost 8 bases. The V gene's germline CDR1 is MDHEN and CDR2 SYDVKM. The CDR3 has 14 residues. This CDR3 is CASNIPGQGPEAFF. CDR3 in DNA: TGTGCCAGCAATATACCGGGACAGGGACCCGAAGCTTTCTTT.

V and J are TRBV7-2 and TRBJ2-5; possibly TRBD1 for D (7 bases). V lost 5 bases, J lost 7 bases, and 17 bases lay in between. Germline lookup yields CDR1 SGHTA and CDR2 FQGNSA. CDR3 size: 14 residues. The DNA for the CDR3 is TGTGCCAGCAGCGGGGGGACAGAACGGGGGACCCAGTACTTC. Residues: CASSGGTERGTQYF.

The rearrangement joins TRBV6-1 to TRBJ2-7; TRBD1 aligns across 7 bases. The V gene end was trimmed by 6 bases and the J gene end by 7 bases; junction bases not matched to a gene: 15. This CDR3 is 15 amino acids long. Germline CDR1 is MNHNS and CDR2 is SASEGT. DNA for the CDR3: TGTGCCAGCAGGGACAGACAGGGCCCTTCTCGGGAGCAGTACTTC. As protein: CASRDRQGPSREQYF.

This chain links TRBV9 with TRBJ2-7, with unresolved D. V gave up 3 bases and J gave up 6 bases, with 19 bases separating them. Looked up from germline, CDR1 is SGDLS and CDR2 is YYNGEE. The CDR3 has 15 residues. This CDR3 is CASSARAPTNSEQYF. In DNA, the CDR3 is TGTGCCAGCAGCGCCCGGGCCCCCACGAACTCCGAGCAGTACTTC.

Notes on this clone: Other DNA sequences from this sample encode an identical CDR3 as well. The chain carries TRBV5-4 and TRBJ2-1, with 7 bases matching TRBD2. V lost 1 base, J lost 5 bases, and 0 bases stayed unmatched. The CDR3 is made up of 13 amino acids. CDR1 is SGHNT, CDR2 YYREEE, per germline (reference sequence). CDR3 residues: CASSLSGNNEQFF. CDR3 nucleotides: TGTGCCAGCAGCTTGAGCGGGAACAATGAGCAGTTCTTC.

V and J are TRBV7-2 and TRBJ2-5; D gene ambiguous. Trimming pared 7 bases from V and 1 base from J, leaving 7 bases between. CDR1 and CDR2 from the germline V gene are SGHTA and FQGNSA. The CDR3 is 12 residues long. The CDR3 DNA sequence: TGTGCCAGCACATTAACCCAAGAGACCCAGTACTTC. Translated: CASTLTQETQYF. Supplemented by reference TRBV7-2 and TRBJ2-5, the full variable domain reads GAGVSQSPSNKVTEKGKDVELRCDPISGHTALYWYRQSLGQGLEFLIYFQGNSAPDKSGLPSDRFSAERTGGSVSTLTIQRTQQEDSAVYLCASTLTQETQYFGPGTRLLVL.

The chain has TRBV19 and TRBJ2-3; no clear D gene. Trimming cost V 5 bases and J 2 bases, with 14 bases left between them. The CDR3 consists of 15 residues. From germline, CDR1 is LNHDA and CDR2 SQIVND (reference sequence). The CDR3, as DNA: TGTGCCAGTAGTCCCCGTGAGCGCATCACAGATACGCAGTATTTT. Protein: CASSPRERITDTQYF.

V usage is TRBV4-3 and J usage is TRBJ1-3; D unclear. Germline assignment: CDR1 LGHNA and CDR2 YSLEER. CDR3 size: 15 residues. Trimming took 0 bases from V and 4 from J, leaving 10 bases between them. The CDR3 DNA sequence: TGCGCCAGCAGCCAAGATATGGTAGGCGGAAACACCATATATTTT. Protein: CASSQDMVGGNTIYF.

This rearrangement joins TRBV7-9 to TRBJ1-6; tentative D call: TRBD1 (5 bases). V was pared by 4 bases and J by 7 bases, with 14 bases between. The germline CDR1 and CDR2 sequences are SEHNR and FQNEAQ (reference sequence). This CDR3 contains 15 residues. The CDR3 DNA sequence: TGTGCCAGCAGCTCCTTCGGGGGTGGAAATTCACCCCTCCACTTT. Translating gives CASSSFGGGNSPLHF.

This clone was found once. The sample carries other DNA sequences with the same CDR3. The chain is built from TRBV5-1 and TRBJ2-1; D possibly uses TRBD1 or TRBD2 (5 bases each). This CDR3 is built from 14 residues. Germline CDR1 SGHRS, CDR2 YFSETQ. Deletions cut 3 bases from V and 8 bases from J, with 15 bases between. The DNA for the CDR3 is TGCGCCAGCAGCTCTATGCAGGGAGACGATGAGCAGTTCTTC. Protein product: CASSSMQGDDEQFF.